The clone carrying this TCR beta chain appeared many times. Its target is unknown. TCRdb re-called the 5' RACE reads with MiXCR, one entry per CDR3 protein. The sample contains under 550,000 distinct CDR3 sequences, 18% of which appear only once. Trimming left V 11 bases short and J 1 base short, with 12 bases between. There are 12 residues in the CDR3. From germline, CDR1 is SGHAT and CDR2 FQNNGV. The record originates from a study of T-cell memory formation after mild COVID-19. Looking at the study overall: Clustering of TCRs was largely donor specific.

Study-wide findings and caveats: The appearance of some responding clones in pre-infection memory suggested that cross-reactive memory joined.

This receptor was obtained from an adult woman who had mild COVID-19 (a few samples of this study predate the infection). Cell type and time point are not known. This sequence joins TRBV11-2 and TRBJ2-7, with D possibly TRBD2 on 5 matching bases. The sequencing input was PBMCs or a T cell subset sorted from them (not recorded which). The chain's CDR3 is CASEGVSYEQYF. DNA for the CDR3: TGTGCCTCCGAGGGTGTGTCCTACGAGCAGTACTTC.